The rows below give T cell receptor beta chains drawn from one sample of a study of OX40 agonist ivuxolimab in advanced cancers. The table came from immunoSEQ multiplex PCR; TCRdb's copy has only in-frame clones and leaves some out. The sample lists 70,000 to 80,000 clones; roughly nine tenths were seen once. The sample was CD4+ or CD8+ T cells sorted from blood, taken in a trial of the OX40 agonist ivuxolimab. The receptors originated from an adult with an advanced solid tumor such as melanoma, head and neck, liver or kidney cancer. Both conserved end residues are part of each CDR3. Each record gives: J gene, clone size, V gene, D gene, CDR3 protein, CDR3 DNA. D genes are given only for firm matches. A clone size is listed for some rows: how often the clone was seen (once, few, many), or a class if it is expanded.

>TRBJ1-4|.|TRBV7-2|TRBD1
CASSLDRDQDRVGEKLFF
TGTGCCAGCAGCTTAGATCGTGACCAAGACAGGGTAGGCGAAAAACTGTTTTTT
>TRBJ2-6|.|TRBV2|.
CASKVGSGANVLTF
TGTGCCAGCAAGGTCGGTTCTGGGGCCAACGTCCTGACTTTC
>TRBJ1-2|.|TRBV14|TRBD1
CASSQELGRGYYGYTF
TGTGCCAGCAGCCAAGAATTAGGCAGGGGGTACTATGGCTACACCTTC
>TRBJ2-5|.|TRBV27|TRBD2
CASSTRTSGGTQYF
TGTGCCAGCAGTACTCGGACTAGCGGGGGGACCCAGTACTTC
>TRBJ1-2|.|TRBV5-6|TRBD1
CASSLETGWGYGYTF
TGTGCCAGCAGCTTGGAGACAGGGTGGGGCTATGGCTACACCTTC
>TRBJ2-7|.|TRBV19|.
CASSISSNREQYF
TGTGCCAGTAGTATCTCGTCGAACAGGGAGCAGTACTTC
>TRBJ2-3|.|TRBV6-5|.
CASSRGLFTDTQYF
TGTGCCAGCAGTCGGGGACTCTTCACAGATACGCAGTATTTT
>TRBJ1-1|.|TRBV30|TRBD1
CAWSGQGNTEAFF
TGTGCCTGGAGTGGACAGGGGAACACTGAAGCTTTCTTT
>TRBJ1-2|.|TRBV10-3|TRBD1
CASQQGANYGYTF
TGTGCCTCGCAACAGGGGGCTAACTATGGCTACACCTTC
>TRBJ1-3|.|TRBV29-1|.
CSARESGNTIYF
TGCAGCGCCAGGGAATCTGGAAACACCATATATTTT
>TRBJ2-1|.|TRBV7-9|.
CASSPRYLFRLASYNEQFF
TGTGCCAGCAGCCCTCGTTATTTGTTTAGGCTAGCGTCGTACAATGAGCAGTTCTTC
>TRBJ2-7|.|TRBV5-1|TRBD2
CASSLRTSRPYEQYF
TGCGCCAGCAGCCTAAGGACTAGCCGACCCTACGAGCAGTACTTC
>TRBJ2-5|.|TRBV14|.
CASSLLTGRMVETQYF
TGTGCCAGCAGCCTGTTAACAGGGAGGATGGTGGAGACCCAGTACTTC
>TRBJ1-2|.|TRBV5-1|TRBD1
CASSLPGQGLYGYTF
TGCGCCAGCAGCTTGCCGGGACAGGGCCTCTATGGCTACACCTTC
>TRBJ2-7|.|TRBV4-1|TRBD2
CASSLGLAGVIEQYF
TGCGCCAGCAGTCTCGGACTAGCGGGAGTCATCGAGCAGTACTTC
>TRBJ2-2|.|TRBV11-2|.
CASSLGGDWLTGELFF
TGTGCCAGCAGCTTAGGTGGGGACTGGCTCACCGGGGAGCTGTTTTTT
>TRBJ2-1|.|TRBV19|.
CASKGQDYNEQFF
TGTGCCAGTAAGGGACAAGACTACAATGAGCAGTTCTTC
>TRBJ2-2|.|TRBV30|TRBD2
CAWSRSGSFTGELFF
TGTGCCTGGAGTCGCAGCGGGAGTTTTACCGGGGAGCTGTTTTTT
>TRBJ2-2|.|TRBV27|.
CASSFMPPGELFF
TGTGCCAGCAGTTTTATGCCCCCCGGGGAGCTGTTTTTT
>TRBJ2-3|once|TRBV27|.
CASRLGGASSTDTQYF
TGTGCCAGCAGGCTTGGGGGGGCCTCTAGCACAGATACGCAGTATTTT
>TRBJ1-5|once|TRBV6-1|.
CASSEGQGTNQPQHF
TGTGCCAGCAGTGAAGGTCAAGGGACCAATCAGCCCCAGCATTTT
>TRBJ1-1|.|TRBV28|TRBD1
CASSADRLNTEAFF
TGTGCCAGCAGTGCGGACAGGTTGAACACTGAAGCTTTCTTT
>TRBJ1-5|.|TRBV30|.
CAWSQKLTGSNQPQHF
TGTGCCTGGAGTCAGAAGCTAACAGGTTCCAATCAGCCCCAGCATTTT
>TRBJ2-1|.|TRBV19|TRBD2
CASSIGVGTSGRQFF
TGTGCCAGTAGTATAGGCGTTGGGACTAGCGGGAGGCAGTTCTTC
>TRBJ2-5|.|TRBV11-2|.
CASRDEPLLGSQYF
TGTGCCAGCCGCGACGAACCATTACTCGGCTCCCAGTACTTC
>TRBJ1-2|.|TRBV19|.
CATRAGGAGRHTF
TGTGCCACCCGGGCGGGGGGCGCAGGTCGGCACACCTTC
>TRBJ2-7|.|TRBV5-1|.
CASSLVGGGLGQYF
TGCGCCAGCAGCTTGGTGGGAGGGGGCTTGGGGCAGTACTTC
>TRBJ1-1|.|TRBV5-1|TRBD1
CASSMDRGGTEAFF
TGCGCCAGCAGCATGGACAGGGGCGGAACTGAAGCTTTCTTT
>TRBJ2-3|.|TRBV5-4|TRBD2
CASSLDAGLAGSDTQYF
TGTGCCAGCAGCTTAGATGCTGGACTAGCGGGTTCAGATACGCAGTATTTT
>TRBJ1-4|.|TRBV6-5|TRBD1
CASKGGAWEKLFF
TGTGCCAGTAAAGGGGGCGCTTGGGAAAAACTGTTTTTT
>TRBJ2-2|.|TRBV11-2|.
CASSSNDYNTGELFF
TGTGCCAGCAGCTCAAATGACTACAACACCGGGGAGCTGTTTTTT
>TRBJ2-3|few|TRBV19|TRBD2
CASSESGSFTDTQYF
TGTGCCAGTAGTGAAAGCGGGAGTTTCACAGATACGCAGTATTTT
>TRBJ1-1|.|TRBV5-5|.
CASSLTPTGRSEAFF
TGTGCCAGCAGCTTGACCCCGACAGGAAGGTCTGAAGCTTTCTTT
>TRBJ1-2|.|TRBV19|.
CASSIDIDTPYGGYTF
TGTGCCAGTAGTATAGATATTGACACTCCCTATGGGGGCTACACCTTC
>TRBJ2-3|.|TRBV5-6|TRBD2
CASSFRTSGRAADTQYF
TGTGCCAGCAGCTTTAGGACTAGCGGGAGGGCCGCAGATACGCAGTATTTT
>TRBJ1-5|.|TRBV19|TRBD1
CASSVLDPAFRGPQPQHF
TGTGCCAGTAGTGTACTAGACCCCGCGTTTAGGGGGCCTCAGCCCCAGCATTTT
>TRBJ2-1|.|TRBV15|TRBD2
CATSRVVLAPYNEQFF
TGTGCCACCAGCAGAGTGGTACTAGCGCCGTACAATGAGCAGTTCTTC
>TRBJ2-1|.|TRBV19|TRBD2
CASSLGLDGNEQFF
TGTGCCAGTAGTTTAGGACTAGATGGCAATGAGCAGTTCTTC
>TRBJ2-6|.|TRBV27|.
CASSSQGAGANVLTF
TGTGCCAGCAGTTCACAGGGCGCTGGGGCCAACGTCCTGACTTTC
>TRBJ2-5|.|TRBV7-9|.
CASSRGAAETQYF
TGTGCCAGCAGCCGAGGGGCTGCCGAGACCCAGTACTTC
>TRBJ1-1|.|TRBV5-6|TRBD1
CASSPDRGSKTEAFF
TGTGCCAGCAGCCCGGACAGGGGGTCGAAAACTGAAGCTTTCTTT
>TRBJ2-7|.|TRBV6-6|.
CASSPGTQVYEQYF
TGTGCCAGCAGCCCCGGGACTCAAGTTTACGAGCAGTACTTC
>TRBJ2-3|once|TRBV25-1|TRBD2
CASSEYGGGSTDTQYF
TGTGCCAGCAGTGAATACGGGGGAGGGAGCACAGATACGCAGTATTTT
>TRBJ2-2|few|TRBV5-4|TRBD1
CASSVGQGYTGELFF
TGTGCCAGCAGCGTGGGACAGGGTTACACCGGGGAGCTGTTTTTT